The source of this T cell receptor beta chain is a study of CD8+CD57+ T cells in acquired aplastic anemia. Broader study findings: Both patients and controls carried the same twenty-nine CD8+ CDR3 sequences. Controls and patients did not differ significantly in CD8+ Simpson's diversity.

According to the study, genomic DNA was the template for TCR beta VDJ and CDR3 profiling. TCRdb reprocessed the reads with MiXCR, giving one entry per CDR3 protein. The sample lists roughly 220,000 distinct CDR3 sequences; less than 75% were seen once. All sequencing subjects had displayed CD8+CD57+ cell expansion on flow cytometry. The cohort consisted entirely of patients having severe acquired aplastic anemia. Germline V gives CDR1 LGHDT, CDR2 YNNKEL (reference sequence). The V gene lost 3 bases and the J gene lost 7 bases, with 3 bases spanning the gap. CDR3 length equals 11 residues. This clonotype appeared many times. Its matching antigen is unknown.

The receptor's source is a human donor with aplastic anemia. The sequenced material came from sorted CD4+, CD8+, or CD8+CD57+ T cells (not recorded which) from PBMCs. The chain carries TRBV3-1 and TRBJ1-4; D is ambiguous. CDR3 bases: TGTGCCAGCAGCCAGGGTGAAAAACTGTTTTTT. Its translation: CASSQGEKLFF. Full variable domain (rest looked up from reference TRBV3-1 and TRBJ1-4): DTAVSQTPKYLVTQMGNDKSIKCEQNLGHDTMYWYKQDSKKFLKIMFSYNNKELIINETVPNRFSPKSPDKAHLNLHINSLELGDSAVYFCASSQGEKLFFGSGTQLSVL.